A single TCR beta chain is shown here with its context. This entry belongs to a study of shared clonotypes between healthy human individuals. Study context: A few men and two women, aged 18 to 49, were donors.

The genomic DNA of each subset was split evenly across several immunoSEQ plates. Sequenced by immunoSEQ multiplex PCR; TCRdb stores in-frame clones only, minus some. The table lists under 1,100,000 clones, more than 65% of them singletons. Trimming took 4 bases from V and 2 from J, leaving 12 bases between them. Looked up from germline, CDR1 is SNHLY and CDR2 is FYNNEI. This CDR3 comprises 15 residues. The receptor was derived from a young man in good health. Sequencing used memory CD4+ T cells sorted from blood. Stated subset: CD45RA-negative fraction. This rearrangement joins TRBV2 to TRBJ1-3; unclear D gene. This chain's CDR3 is CASSVGSGAGNTIYF. The CDR3, as DNA: TGTGCCAGCAGTGTGGGCTCGGGTGCTGGAAACACCATATATTTT.